The 22 T cell receptor beta chains listed next were all sequenced from one sample in a study of blood T cell repertoires in COVID-19. Assay: immunoSEQ multiplex PCR; the TCRdb copy retains only in-frame clones and omits some. The sample has about 200,000 clones, around 85% seen once. The sequenced sample consisted of peripheral blood. These receptors originate from a human donor in a cohort sampled during active COVID-19.

This clone was seen just once. The chain recombines TRBV13 with TRBJ2-7, with 14 bases matching TRBD2. V was clipped by 5 bases and J by 6 bases; unmatched bases: 6. Germline-derived CDR1 and CDR2 are PRHDT and FYEKMQ (reference sequence). The CDR3 sequence is 15 residues long. The CDR3 coding sequence is TGTGCCAGCAGCCTTGGGACTAGCGGGAGCTCCGAGCAGTACTTC. Its translation: CASSLGTSGSSEQYF.

The gene calls are TRBV24-1 and TRBJ2-7, with D tentatively TRBD1 (5 bases). Germline V gene sequence: CDR1 KGHDR, CDR2 SFDVKD. V lost 5 bases to trimming and J lost 3 bases, with 10 bases between them. CDR3 size: 13 residues. DNA for the CDR3: TGTGCCACCAGTGGGTCCCAGGGCTACGAGCAGTACTTC. The encoded protein is CATSGSQGYEQYF.

The chain recombines TRBV6-2 or TRBV6-3 with TRBJ2-7; TRBD2 agrees at 14 bases. Germline CDR1 MNHEY, CDR2 SVGEGT. Trimming took 6 bases from V and 6 from J; bases not matched to a gene: 13. The CDR3 runs 17 residues. The CDR3 here is CASSSTTSGRAVSEQYF. CDR3 in DNA: TGTGCCAGCAGCTCTACGACTAGCGGGAGGGCGGTTAGCGAGCAGTACTTC.

This rearrangement joins TRBV4-2 to TRBJ2-1; no firm D call. CDR3 size: 15 residues. Germline CDR1 and CDR2: LGHNA and YNFKEQ. V was pared by 1 base and J by 4 bases, with 11 bases between. CDR3 sequence: CASSQVLETYNEQFF. Written as DNA, the CDR3 is TGTGCCAGCAGCCAAGTGCTAGAAACTTACAATGAGCAGTTCTTC.

This chain links TRBV5-6 with TRBJ1-2; no clear D. Per the germline V gene, CDR1 is SGHDT and CDR2 is YYEEEE. The CDR3 has 14 amino acids. V was cut by 1 base and J by 1 base, with 8 bases left in between. CDR3 DNA sequence: TGTGCCAGCAGCTTGTTACGGTTTAACTATGGCTACACCTTC. It translates to CASSLLRFNYGYTF.

The gene calls are TRBV20-1 and TRBJ1-5; no definite D call. The CDR3 totals 11 residues. Trimming took off 6 bases at V and 1 base at J, with 4 bases between the two ends. The germline V gene has CDR1 DFQATT and CDR2 SNEGSKA (reference sequence). The CDR3 DNA follows: TGCAGTGCCCAGAGCAATCAGCCCCAGCATTTT. Its translation: CSAQSNQPQHF.

V and J are TRBV5-1 and TRBJ2-7, with D hard to call. The CDR3 is 14 residues long. Germline CDR1 is SGHRS and CDR2 is YFSETQ. The V end lost 0 bases, the J end lost 2 bases, and 9 bases lay between the germline ends. The CDR3 is CASSLAQAAYEQYF. The CDR3 region has the DNA TGCGCCAGCAGCTTGGCTCAGGCCGCCTACGAGCAGTACTTC. Drawing the rest from reference TRBV5-1 and TRBJ2-7, the complete variable domain is KAGVTQTPRYLIKTRGQQVTLSCSPISGHRSVSWYQQTPGQGLQFLFEYFSETQRNKGNFPGRFSGRQFSNSRSEMNVSTLELGDSALYLCASSLAQAAYEQYFGPGTRLTVT.

The chain links TRBV11-2 to TRBJ2-7; D perhaps matches TRBD1 (6 bases). CDR1 and CDR2 from the germline V gene are SGHAT and FQNNGV. This CDR3 comprises 15 residues. V shed 5 bases and J shed 7 bases, with 21 bases lying between them. CDR3: CASSPTTGTPSEQYF. The CDR3 DNA reads TGTGCCAGCAGCCCTACTACAGGGACCCCATCAGAGCAGTACTTC.

This clone has only a few counts. This rearrangement joins TRBV27 to TRBJ2-1; no firm D call. Per germline, CDR1 MNHEY and CDR2 SMNVEV (reference sequence). CDR3 length: 15 residues. V was pared by 6 bases and J by 4 bases, with 16 bases between. Here the CDR3 reads CASSQSHPTYNEQFF. The DNA for the CDR3 is TGTGCCAGCAGCCAGTCCCACCCAACATACAATGAGCAGTTCTTC.

The chain has TRBV7-9 and TRBJ1-1; D gene uncertain. CDR1 is SEHNR and CDR2 is FQNEAQ in the germline V gene (reference sequence). V lost 3 bases to trimming and J lost 0 bases, with 8 bases between them. This CDR3 region has 14 residues. For the CDR3, the DNA is TGTGCCAGCAGCTTGCAGGTCGTGAACACTGAAGCTTTCTTT. It codes for CASSLQVVNTEAFF.

The DNA for the CDR3 is TGTGCCAGCAGTTTATCAGCCGGGGTGAGCACCTACGAGCAGTACTTC. Protein product: CASSLSAGVSTYEQYF. The V and J genes are TRBV27 and TRBJ2-7; D may be TRBD2 (5 bases). The germline V gene has CDR1 MNHEY and CDR2 SMNVEV (reference sequence). This CDR3 spans 16 amino acids. V gave up 0 bases and J gave up 2 bases, with 14 bases separating them.

V gene TRBV27 combines with J gene TRBJ1-3, with a tentative D call TRBD1 (6 bases). The germline gives CDR1 MNHEY, CDR2 SMNVEV (reference sequence). With 6 bases removed from V and 2 bases from J, the gap between germline ends came to 17 bases. The length of the CDR3 is 16 residues. As DNA, the CDR3 is TGTGCCAGCAGACCACACCTACAGGGAACTGGAAACACCATATATTTT. The encoded protein is CASRPHLQGTGNTIYF.

The V call is TRBV19, the J call TRBJ2-1; 12 nucleotides match TRBD2. The CDR3 totals 18 residues. V shed 3 bases and J 2 bases; nucleotides not matched to a gene: 8. In germline, CDR1 is LNHDA, CDR2 SQIVND (reference sequence). The CDR3 loop is CASSIPPSGGGAYNEQFF. The CDR3 bases are TGTGCCAGTAGTATCCCCCCTAGCGGGGGGGGTGCCTACAATGAGCAGTTCTTC.

The rearrangement links TRBV28 to TRBJ2-1; TRBD1 agrees at 8 bases. CDR1 and CDR2 from the germline V gene are MDHEN and SYDVKM. This CDR3 region has 16 residues. The V and J ends lost 5 bases and 3 bases, in that order; junction bases with no gene match: 9. CDR3 nucleotides: TGTGCCAGCAGTCCCGCCGGACAGGGTAGCTACAATGAGCAGTTCTTC. The encoded protein is CASSPAGQGSYNEQFF. Based on the CDR3 plus reference TRBV28 and TRBJ2-1, the full variable domain is DVKVTQSSRYLVKRTGEKVFLECVQDMDHENMFWYRQDPGLGLRLIYFSYDVKMKEKGDIPEGYSVSREKKERFSLILESASTNQTSMYLCASSPAGQGSYNEQFFGPGTRLTVL.

The V and J genes are TRBV20-1 and TRBJ2-1, with TRBD2 matching 9 bases. Germline V gene data show CDR1 as DFQATT and CDR2 as SNEGSKA (reference sequence). Trimming cost V 3 bases and J 3 bases; bases outside gene matches: 6. The CDR3 runs to 15 residues. This chain's CDR3 is CSASLSGRIYNEQFF. In nucleotides, the CDR3 is TGCAGTGCTAGTCTCAGCGGGAGGATCTACAATGAGCAGTTCTTC.

The DNA of the CDR3 is TGTGCCACCAGTGAGACAGGGAGGACAGATACGCAGTATTTT. This encodes CATSETGRTDTQYF. The V and J genes are TRBV24-1 and TRBJ2-3; perhaps TRBD1 as D (7 bases). The CDR3 runs to 14 residues. Trimming removed 4 bases from V and 3 bases from J, with 10 bases in between. Per the germline V gene, CDR1 is KGHDR and CDR2 is SFDVKD.

This chain uses TRBV27 with TRBJ2-7, with 7 bases aligning to TRBD1. This CDR3 contains 14 residues. Per the germline V gene, CDR1 is MNHEY and CDR2 is SMNVEV (reference sequence). V lost 2 bases, J lost 5 bases, and 6 bases stayed unmatched. CDR3 in amino acids: CASSLKGAGNEQYF. CDR3 DNA sequence: TGTGCCAGCAGTTTAAAGGGGGCAGGGAACGAGCAGTACTTC.

This clone was observed a single time. The chain carries TRBV6-6 and TRBJ1-1; 7 bases match TRBD1. CDR1 and CDR2 from the germline V gene are MNHNY and SVGAGI (reference sequence). There are 15 residues in the CDR3. After removal of 0 bases from V and 2 bases from J, the junction contained 3 bases not matched to a gene. The CDR3 coding sequence is TGTGCCAGCAGTTACTCGCGGACAGGAAACACTGAAGCTTTCTTT. As protein: CASSYSRTGNTEAFF.

V gene TRBV20-1 combines with J gene TRBJ2-2, with 8 bases lining up with TRBD2. Trimming removed 3 bases from V and 5 bases from J; junction bases left unmatched: 8. CDR1 and CDR2 from the germline V gene are DFQATT and SNEGSKA (reference sequence). This CDR3 is 15 amino acids long. The CDR3 sequence is CSASWSGSRTGELFF. The CDR3 DNA reads as TGCAGTGCTAGTTGGAGCGGGAGTAGGACCGGGGAGCTGTTTTTT.

The table lists this clone with a few counts. The chain links TRBV5-5 to TRBJ1-1, with D unresolved. The V gene's germline CDR1 is SGHKS and CDR2 YYEKEE (reference sequence). The CDR3 covers 13 residues. V was trimmed by 4 bases and J by 0 bases, leaving 7 bases between them. The CDR3 sequence is CASSASVNTEAFF. Written as DNA, the CDR3 is TGTGCCAGCAGCGCTTCGGTGAACACTGAAGCTTTCTTT.

The chain recombines TRBV6-4 with TRBJ2-1, with unresolved D. V was clipped by 6 bases and J by 0 bases, with 12 bases between them. CDR3 size: 15 residues. The germline CDR1 and CDR2 sequences are MRHNA and SNTAGT. The CDR3 sequence is CASSPDWSSYNEQFF. As DNA, the CDR3 is TGTGCCAGCAGCCCCGACTGGAGCTCCTACAATGAGCAGTTCTTC.

The chain combines TRBV19 with TRBJ1-1, with D possibly TRBD1 on 5 matching bases. This CDR3 is built from 15 residues. Trimming shortened V by 1 base and J by 3 bases, and 12 bases separated the two germline ends. The germline CDR1 and CDR2 sequences are LNHDA and SQIVND (reference sequence). The CDR3: CASSIAGRGYTEAFF. CDR3 in DNA: TGTGCCAGTAGTATAGCTGGGCGGGGCTACACTGAAGCTTTCTTT. The variable domain in full, with the rest retrieved from reference TRBV19 and TRBJ1-1, is DGGITQSPKYLFRKEGQNVTLSCEQNLNHDAMYWYRQDPGQGLRLIYYSQIVNDFQKGDIAEGYSVSREKKESFPLTVTSAQKNPTAFYLCASSIAGRGYTEAFFGQGTRLTVV.